The 22 T cell receptor beta chains below all came from one sample that was sequenced in a study of spatial heterogeneity in lung cancer. No antigens are known for them. Findings and caveats of the study: The number of expanded tumor alpha and beta chains correlated with mutation number.

TCRdb passed the 5' RACE reads through MiXCR, listing each CDR3 protein once. The sample consists of approximately 15,000 distinct CDR3 sequences, 5% to 7.5% of them appearing once. Time point denoted: sample taken at primary tumor resection. The sample in question was lung tumor tissue, obtained at surgery. The receptors derive from a male donor with early-stage non-small cell lung cancer.

This clonotype was counted many times. This beta chain is a stray read from a library made for alpha chains; its abundance is not meaningful. V and J are TRBV7-9 and TRBJ1-3; no firm D call. The CDR3 consists of 15 residues. Germline V gene lookup returns CDR1 SEHNR and CDR2 FQNEAQ (reference sequence). Deletions cut 3 bases from V and 0 bases from J, with 9 bases between. The CDR3 DNA sequence: TGTGCCAGCAGCTTTCTCTGGGACTCTGGAAACACCATATATTTT. Translated, it gives CASSFLWDSGNTIYF.

This clonotype was observed a handful of times. A read error may be the cause here, since a much bigger clone is one base away. This beta chain slipped into a library made for alpha chains as a stray read, so its size is not meaningful. This chain connects TRBV7-2 to TRBJ2-4; 7 nucleotides agree with TRBD1. The germline CDR1 and CDR2 sequences are SGHTA and FQGNSA. With 4 bases clipped from V and 5 bases from J, the junction kept 5 bases outside the gene matches. CDR3 length: 14 amino acids. The CDR3 protein is CASSWGQPQNIQYF. In DNA form, the CDR3 reads TGTGCCAGCAGCTGGGGACAGCCCCAAAACATTCAGTACTTC. Full variable domain (missing parts from reference TRBV7-2 and TRBJ2-4): GAGVSQSPSNKVTEKGKDVELRCDPISGHTALYWYRQSLGQGLEFLIYFQGNSAPDKSGLPSDRFSAERTGGSVSTLTIQRTQQEDSAVYLCASSWGQPQNIQYFGAGTRLSVL.

Note on this clonotype: The size of this beta chain means little, since it is a stray read in a library made for alpha chains. This chain joins TRBV6-1 and TRBJ2-3; the D gene is possibly TRBD1 (6 bases). V lost 7 bases and J 1 base, leaving 9 bases between the germline ends. The germline V gene has CDR1 MNHNS and CDR2 SASEGT. The CDR3 is 13 amino acids. CDR3 residues: CASIRTGTDTQYF. In DNA, the CDR3 is TGTGCCAGCATTAGGACAGGCACAGATACGCAGTATTTT.

Concerning this clonotype: The size of this beta chain means little, since it is a stray read in a library made for alpha chains. V is TRBV6-1 and J is TRBJ2-3; the D is unclear. V was pared by 6 bases and J by 2 bases, with 18 bases between. This CDR3 spans 16 amino acids. Germline assignment: CDR1 MNHNS and CDR2 SASEGT. The CDR3 sequence is CASSSGSARSTDTQYF. The CDR3 DNA is TGTGCCAGCAGCTCCGGGTCTGCCCGTTCCACAGATACGCAGTATTTT.

This clonotype was counted many times. This beta chain came through as a stray read in a library set up for alpha chains, and its size says little. This chain's CDR3 is CASSRWASGTLNEQFF. CDR3 sequence (DNA): TGTGCCAGCAGTCGCTGGGCTAGCGGGACCCTCAATGAGCAGTTCTTC. J is TRBJ2-1 and V is TRBV6-5; TRBD2 matches 9 bases. Germline loops: CDR1 MNHEY, CDR2 SVGAGI. Trimming removed 5 bases from V and 6 bases from J; junction bases left unmatched: 11. The CDR3 is 16 residues long.

As to this clonotype: The library was designed around alpha chains, so this beta chain is a stray read whose abundance carries little weight. This chain joins TRBV29-1 and TRBJ2-5; D call uncertain. This CDR3 contains 12 residues. The germline V gene has CDR1 SQVTM and CDR2 ANQGSEA. Trimming left V 7 bases short and J 1 base short, with 10 bases between. The CDR3 is CSGSPSQETQYF. In nucleotides, the CDR3 is TGCAGCGGATCACCGAGCCAAGAGACCCAGTACTTC.

This clonotype was counted at least ten times. With the library built for alpha chains, this beta chain is off target and its frequency is not meaningful. The V gene is TRBV28, the J gene TRBJ1-1; 7 bases match TRBD1. Germline V gives CDR1 MDHEN, CDR2 SYDVKM. The CDR3 is made up of 13 amino acids. Unmatched junction bases numbered 4, after V lost 6 bases and J lost 3 bases. In DNA form, the CDR3 reads TGTGCCAGCAGGAACAGGGGTCACACTGAAGCTTTCTTT. Translated: CASRNRGHTEAFF.

The table lists this clonotype with a few counts. A library prepared for alpha chains yielded this beta chain as an off-target read; its size is of little meaning. The chain is built from TRBV4-1 and TRBJ2-5; TRBD1 aligns across 10 bases. V gave up 0 bases and J gave up 1 base; unmatched junction bases: 2. CDR1 MGHRA and CDR2 YSYEKL come from the germline V gene. The CDR3 is 16 residues long. CDR3 in amino acids: CASSQEDRGVQETQYF. The CDR3 DNA sequence: TGCGCCAGCAGCCAAGAGGACAGGGGGGTCCAAGAGACCCAGTACTTC.

This clonotype was seen at least ten times. This beta chain turned up in a library designed for alpha chains; as an off-target read, its abundance says little. The CDR3 DNA reads TGTGCCAGCAGCAGGGCCAGCGGACTAGCTTCTCAAGAGACCCAGTACTTC. This encodes CASSRASGLASQETQYF. The chain combines TRBV14 with TRBJ2-5; 8 nucleotides match TRBD2. The CDR3 spans 17 residues. Germline V lookup: CDR1 SGHDN, CDR2 FVKESK. After removal of 5 bases from V and 2 bases from J, the junction contained 13 bases not matched to a gene.

This clonotype is categorized as medium-sized. The size of this beta chain means little, since it is a stray read in a library made for alpha chains. The chain recombines TRBV5-1 with TRBJ1-1; D uncertain. Per germline, CDR1 SGHRS and CDR2 YFSETQ. Trimming took off 0 bases at V and 1 base at J, with 4 bases between the two ends. The CDR3 spans 13 residues. CDR3 DNA sequence: TGCGCCAGCAGCTTGGCAGGGAACACTGAAGCTTTCTTT. Its protein is CASSLAGNTEAFF.

In its sample, this clonotype was seen a few times. The library was built for alpha chains, so this beta chain is an off-target read and its size means little. This chain links TRBV14 with TRBJ1-1; no definite D call. V was clipped by 3 bases and J by 5 bases, with 10 bases between them. This CDR3 has 13 residues. The germline V gene has CDR1 SGHDN and CDR2 FVKESK. CDR3 bases: TGTGCCAGCAGCCAGGGAGTGACTACTGAAGCTTTCTTT. The encoded protein is CASSQGVTTEAFF.

This clonotype was observed at least ten times. This beta chain lies outside the target of a library built for alpha chains; its clone size means little. V is TRBV4-3 and J is TRBJ2-4; D may be TRBD1 (5 bases). CDR3 length equals 14 residues. Trimming removed 0 bases from V and 6 bases from J, with 9 bases in between. Germline V gene lookup returns CDR1 LGHNA and CDR2 YSLEER. This chain's CDR3 is CASSQDSQGNIQYF. The CDR3 coding sequence is TGCGCCAGCAGCCAAGATAGCCAGGGAAACATTCAGTACTTC.

This clonotype was detected ten times or more. This beta chain slipped into a library made for alpha chains as a stray read, so its size is not meaningful. The chain recombines TRBV20-1 with TRBJ2-1, with 12 bases matching TRBD2. Germline V gives CDR1 DFQATT, CDR2 SNEGSKA (reference sequence). After removal of 3 bases from V and 0 bases from J, the junction contained 12 bases not matched to a gene. CDR3 length: 19 residues. In nucleotides, the CDR3 is TGCAGTGCTAGGGGAACTAGCGGGGGGACCATATTCTCCTACAATGAGCAGTTCTTC. It translates to CSARGTSGGTIFSYNEQFF.

This clonotype was picked up many times. Within a library made for alpha chains, this beta chain is off target, and its count is uninformative. This chain joins TRBV29-1 and TRBJ2-3; 10 bases line up with TRBD1. The trim removed 5 bases at V and 1 base at J, leaving 3 bases unmatched. Germline V CDR1 and CDR2: SQVTM, ANQGSEA. The CDR3 loop spans 14 amino acids. Here the CDR3 reads CSVSGTGGTDTQYF. In DNA form, the CDR3 reads TGCAGCGTTTCCGGGACAGGGGGCACAGATACGCAGTATTTT.

The table lists this clonotype with many counts. This beta chain was picked up by a library intended for alpha chains and is off target, so its count carries little meaning. The V call is TRBV7-2, the J call TRBJ2-3, with unresolved D. Germline V gene lookup returns CDR1 SGHTA and CDR2 FQGNSA. V shed 5 bases and J shed 0 bases, with 9 bases lying between them. The CDR3 loop spans 14 amino acids. The CDR3 DNA reads as TGTGCCAGCAGCCGGACGGTTAGCACAGATACGCAGTATTTT. Translation gives CASSRTVSTDTQYF.

The sample holds many counts of this clonotype. Since it is a stray read in a library aimed at alpha chains, this beta chain has a size that is not meaningful. J is TRBJ1-3 and V is TRBV11-2; tentatively, D is TRBD1 (6 bases). CDR3 length: 16 residues. V was trimmed by 7 bases and J by 3 bases, leaving 19 bases between them. Germline V CDR1 and CDR2: SGHAT, FQNNGV. CDR3 sequence reads: CASIQSTGSSGNTIYF. CDR3 nucleotides: TGTGCCAGCATCCAGAGCACAGGGTCGAGTGGAAACACCATATATTTT.

The sample holds many counts of this clonotype. Since the library was made to target alpha chains, this beta chain is a stray read and its abundance is not meaningful. The chain carries TRBV7-2 and TRBJ1-3; unclear D gene. The germline V gene has CDR1 SGHTA and CDR2 FQGNSA. Trimming left V 1 base short and J 4 bases short, with 8 bases between. The CDR3 consists of 14 residues. CDR3 coding DNA: TGTGCCAGCAGCTTAGGTGGCGCGGGAAACACCATATATTTT. Protein sequence: CASSLGGAGNTIYF.

This clonotype was seen repeatedly, ten times or more. The library was built for alpha chains, so this beta chain is an off-target read and its size means little. The V and J genes are TRBV7-2 and TRBJ1-2; the D gene is possibly TRBD1 (6 bases). The V end was cut by 5 bases, the J end by 2 bases, with 18 bases between. This CDR3 is 16 amino acids long. Germline assignment: CDR1 SGHTA and CDR2 FQGNSA. The CDR3, as DNA: TGTGCCAGCAGCCCCCAGGGGACCAGGGCAAACTATGGCTACACCTTC. Protein sequence: CASSPQGTRANYGYTF.

This clonotype was seen a handful of times. With the library built for alpha chains, this beta chain is off target and its frequency is not meaningful. The rearrangement links TRBV5-4 to TRBJ1-1, with D unresolved. The CDR3 is 12 residues long. Trimming left V 2 bases short and J 6 bases short, with 8 bases between. Germline loops: CDR1 SGHNT, CDR2 YYREEE (reference sequence). In DNA form, the CDR3 reads TGTGCCAGCAGCTTTCATCTCTCTGAAGCTTTCTTT. Its translation: CASSFHLSEAFF.

This clonotype was seen many times. Within a library made for alpha chains, this beta chain is off target, and its count is uninformative. The chain couples TRBV7-2 to TRBJ1-2; 7 nucleotides line up with TRBD1. The CDR3 is made up of 13 amino acids. Germline loops: CDR1 SGHTA, CDR2 FQGNSA. Unmatched junction bases numbered 12, after V lost 4 bases and J lost 13 bases. CDR3 residues: CASSSRQGWSCTF. The CDR3 bases are TGTGCCAGCAGCTCCCGACAGGGATGGAGCTGCACCTTC. The full variable domain, rest sourced from reference TRBV7-2 and TRBJ1-2, is GAGVSQSPSNKVTEKGKDVELRCDPISGHTALYWYRQSLGQGLEFLIYFQGNSAPDKSGLPSDRFSAERTGGSVSTLTIQRTQQEDSAVYLCASSSRQGWSCTFGSGTRLTVV.

This clonotype has ten or more counts. This beta chain turned up in a library designed for alpha chains; as an off-target read, its abundance says little. V is TRBV24-1 and J is TRBJ2-1; perhaps TRBD2 as D (5 bases). CDR3 length equals 11 residues. Deletions cut 8 bases from V and 7 bases from J, with 8 bases between. Germline CDR1 and CDR2: KGHDR and SFDVKD. This CDR3 is CATISGNEQFF. CDR3 sequence (DNA): TGTGCCACCATTTCGGGAAATGAGCAGTTCTTC.

This clonotype was counted many times. With the library built for alpha chains, this beta chain is off target and its frequency is not meaningful. The chain couples TRBV6-5 to TRBJ1-5; weak D call: TRBD1 (5 bases). Trimming shortened V by 2 bases and J by 5 bases, and 13 bases separated the two germline ends. CDR3 length: 15 residues. Per germline, CDR1 MNHEY and CDR2 SVGAGI. The CDR3 is CASSYTAGTDQPQHF. The CDR3 DNA follows: TGTGCCAGCAGTTACACGGCAGGGACGGATCAGCCCCAGCATTTT.